This T cell receptor (beta chain) was sequenced for a study of blood T cell repertoires in COVID-19. The junction had 7 bases not matched to a gene; V was cut back by 5 bases and J by 0 bases. Germline V gene lookup returns CDR1 LNHNV and CDR2 YYDKDF (reference sequence). The CDR3 consists of 16 residues. Data came from immunoSEQ multiplex PCR; TCRdb stores just in-frame clones and leaves some out. Altogether about 300,000 clones are present, 88% being singletons, with the ten largest covering more than 6.5%. The chain employs TRBV15 and TRBJ1-3, with TRBD1 identical over 7 bases. The source of this sequence is a woman aged 30 to 39 who had recovered from COVID-19. The sequenced sample was peripheral blood. In DNA form, the CDR3 reads TGTGCCACCAGCTTTACAGGGACAGACTCTGGAAACACCATATATTTT. This sequence encodes CATSFTGTDSGNTIYF.